Each of the 28 T cell receptor beta chains below was sequenced from the same sample in a study of shared clonotypes between healthy human individuals. Assay: immunoSEQ multiplex PCR; the TCRdb copy retains only in-frame clones and omits some. This table holds over 400,000 clones, more than 75% found once. The sequencing input was PBMCs. The receptors were sampled from a woman aged 40 to 49 in good health. Some clones in this sample may be carry-over from other donors' samples.

The chain is built from TRBV27 and TRBJ2-1; D gene uncertain. CDR1 is MNHEY and CDR2 is SMNVEV in the germline V gene (reference sequence). V was clipped by 2 bases and J by 7 bases, with 9 bases between them. CDR3 length equals 13 residues. The CDR3 DNA sequence: TGTGCCAGCAGTTTAGGTCATAGGAATGAGCAGTTCTTC. Translation gives CASSLGHRNEQFF.

The V and J genes are TRBV11-2 and TRBJ1-4, with a possible D match to TRBD1 (6 bases). V was pared by 5 bases and J by 4 bases, with 14 bases between. Germline V gene data show CDR1 as SGHAT and CDR2 as FQNNGV. The CDR3 sequence is 15 residues long. The CDR3 here is CASSIGQLNNEKLFF. The CDR3, as DNA: TGTGCCAGCAGCATCGGACAGCTTAATAATGAAAAACTGTTTTTT.

The rearrangement links TRBV11-1 to TRBJ2-5; possibly TRBD2 for D (6 bases). CDR1 and CDR2 (germline): SGHAT, FQDESV (reference sequence). Trimming shortened V by 3 bases and J by 3 bases, and 11 bases separated the two germline ends. The CDR3 runs to 14 residues. CDR3 region: CASSFRGWKETQYF. The CDR3 nucleotides read TGTGCCAGCAGCTTTCGGGGGTGGAAAGAGACCCAGTACTTC.

V and J are TRBV9 and TRBJ2-3; tentatively, D is TRBD1 (5 bases). The V gene's germline CDR1 is SGDLS and CDR2 YYNGEE. The CDR3 is 13 residues long. V lost 0 bases, J lost 6 bases, and 8 bases lay in between. CDR3 bases: TGTGCCAGCAGCGTAGGTGCAGGGGATACGCAGTATTTT. It encodes CASSVGAGDTQYF.

This sequence joins TRBV7-8 and TRBJ2-1; D is uncertain. Trimming removed 1 base at V and 12 bases at J, with 10 bases between. Germline values: CDR1 SGHVS, CDR2 FQNEAQ. The CDR3 spans 12 residues. The CDR3 sequence: CASSLVRASQFF. The CDR3 DNA is TGTGCCAGCAGCTTAGTAAGGGCGTCGCAGTTCTTC.

V gene TRBV27 combines with J gene TRBJ2-7, with 11 bases lining up with TRBD2. The ends lost 5 bases at V and 5 bases at J; junction bases unmatched: 8. Germline V gene sequence: CDR1 MNHEY, CDR2 SMNVEV (reference sequence). The CDR3 is made up of 15 amino acids. Written as DNA, the CDR3 is TGTGCCAGCAGTCCCGTAGCGGGAGGGTGGGACGAGCAGTACTTC. This sequence encodes CASSPVAGGWDEQYF.

J is TRBJ1-5 and V is TRBV5-4; the D gene is possibly TRBD1 (6 bases). Trimming stripped 0 bases from V and 2 bases from J, with 12 bases between. CDR1 is SGHNT and CDR2 is YYREEE in the germline V gene (reference sequence). This CDR3 has 16 residues. The CDR3 DNA sequence: TGTGCCAGCAGCTTGGACGGGGGCCCGGGCAATCAGCCCCAGCATTTT. It codes for CASSLDGGPGNQPQHF.

The V call is TRBV27, the J call TRBJ1-1; TRBD1 aligns across 7 bases. Germline loops: CDR1 MNHEY, CDR2 SMNVEV (reference sequence). The CDR3 runs 11 residues. J was trimmed by 11 bases and V by 3 bases; bases with no gene match: 3. This CDR3 is CASSFGTAAFF. The CDR3 nucleotides read TGTGCCAGCAGTTTCGGGACAGCTGCTTTCTTT.

V is TRBV1 and J is TRBJ2-7. TRBV1 is flagged as a pseudogene. The CDR3 is 13 amino acids. In nucleotides, the CDR3 is TGCACCAGCAGCCAAGATCGGGCGGGACAAAAGTACTTC. It codes for CTSSQDRAGQKYF.

The rearrangement joins TRBV4-1 to TRBJ2-1, with D unresolved. The V and J ends lost 3 bases and 10 bases respectively, with 10 bases between them. The CDR3 contains 12 residues. Germline V CDR1 and CDR2: MGHRA, YSYEKL. The CDR3 coding sequence is TGCGCCAGCAGCCAGATTTTGGGCGAGCAGTTCTTC. This encodes CASSQILGEQFF.

The chain employs TRBV9 and TRBJ2-1; 15 bases map to TRBD2. In germline, CDR1 is SGDLS, CDR2 YYNGEE. CDR3 length: 15 residues. With V trimmed by 3 bases and J by 12 bases, 7 bases remained unmatched. The CDR3 DNA sequence: TGTGCCAGCAGCGCCTGGACTAGCGGGAGGGTGGGGCAGTTCTTC. This translates into CASSAWTSGRVGQFF. The entire variable domain, with the rest obtained from reference TRBV9 and TRBJ2-1, is as follows: DSGVTQTPKHLITATGQRVTLRCSPRSGDLSVYWYQQSLDQGLQFLIQYYNGEERAKGNILERFSAQQFPDLHSELNLSSLELGDSALYFCASSAWTSGRVGQFFGPGTRLTVL.

This clone was observed a handful of times. The chain uses TRBV5-8 and TRBJ2-7; D remains unclear. CDR3 length: 12 residues. Germline V CDR1 and CDR2: SGHTS, YDEGEE. The V end lost 4 bases, the J end lost 3 bases, and 8 bases lay between the germline ends. The CDR3 DNA reads TGTGCCAGCAGCAACCCCCTCTACGAGCAGTACTTC. It encodes CASSNPLYEQYF.

The chain is built from TRBV19 and TRBJ1-1; D call uncertain. This CDR3 has 13 residues. Germline V CDR1 and CDR2: LNHDA, SQIVND (reference sequence). Trimming stripped 3 bases from V and 1 base from J, with 6 bases between. In nucleotides, the CDR3 is TGTGCCAGTAGTATTTCCGGGAACACTGAAGCTTTCTTT. Encoded protein: CASSISGNTEAFF.

The V and J genes are TRBV18 and TRBJ2-1; TRBD2 matches 14 bases. CDR1 is KGHSH, CDR2 LQKENI, per germline. V gave up 3 bases and J gave up 1 base; unmatched junction bases: 5. This CDR3 spans 18 amino acids. CDR3 DNA: TGTGCCAGCTCACCCCCGGGACTAGCGGGAGCATCCTACAATGAGCAGTTCTTC. Translated, it gives CASSPPGLAGASYNEQFF.

The CDR3 nucleotides read TGTGCCAGCAGCCCGACAGGGGGTACCAATCAGCCCCAGCATTTT. Residues: CASSPTGGTNQPQHF. V is TRBV6-5 and J is TRBJ1-5; 9 nucleotides align to TRBD1. The CDR3 length is 15 residues. Germline assignment: CDR1 MNHEY and CDR2 SVGAGI. With 6 bases clipped from V and 3 bases from J, the junction kept 6 bases outside the gene matches.

The chain is built from TRBV28 and TRBJ2-3, with 7 positions matching TRBD2. This CDR3 has 16 amino acids. The germline V gene encodes CDR1 MDHEN and CDR2 SYDVKM. The V segment lost 5 bases and the J segment 1 base; nucleotides outside the gene matches: 9. The CDR3 protein is CASSPPSAGGTDTQYF. The CDR3 DNA reads TGTGCCAGCAGTCCCCCATCCGCGGGGGGCACAGATACGCAGTATTTT.

In this sample, this clone turned up a few times. The chain is built from TRBV6-5 and TRBJ1-2; no definite D call. Germline V gene data show CDR1 as MNHEY and CDR2 as SVGAGI. Trimming took 5 bases from V and 0 from J, leaving 13 bases between them. There are 15 residues in the CDR3. CDR3 sequence (DNA): TGTGCCAGCAGTCGTAGCCGGGAAGCTAACTATGGCTACACCTTC. Translated, it gives CASSRSREANYGYTF.

This chain links TRBV5-4 with TRBJ2-3; D is unclear. The V end lost 1 base, the J end lost 0 bases, and 6 bases lay between the germline ends. The CDR3 spans 14 residues. The germline V gene encodes CDR1 SGHNT and CDR2 YYREEE (reference sequence). In nucleotides, the CDR3 is TGTGCCAGCAGCTTGCAGCTTAGCACAGATACGCAGTATTTT. This encodes CASSLQLSTDTQYF.

The chain joins TRBV5-4 to TRBJ2-5; 10 nucleotides align to TRBD1. V shed 4 bases, J shed 5 bases, and the junction held 14 bases outside the gene matches. Per the germline V gene, CDR1 is SGHNT and CDR2 is YYREEE (reference sequence). The CDR3 sequence is 17 residues long. The CDR3 is CASSRGGDRGIWETQYF. The DNA of the CDR3 is TGTGCCAGCAGCCGCGGAGGGGACAGGGGAATTTGGGAGACCCAGTACTTC.

In this sample, this clone turned up a few times. The chain uses TRBV6-1 and TRBJ1-4, with D possibly being TRBD1 (5 bases). The CDR3 runs 16 residues. CDR1 MNHNS and CDR2 SASEGT come from the germline V gene. V lost 0 bases to trimming and J lost 3 bases, with 11 bases between them. CDR3 sequence reads: CASSEAEGRANEKLFF. CDR3 in DNA: TGTGCCAGCAGTGAAGCTGAGGGGAGGGCTAATGAAAAACTGTTTTTT.

The chain employs TRBV6-1 and TRBJ2-5; D possibly matches TRBD1 or TRBD2 (5 bases each). The germline CDR1 and CDR2 sequences are MNHNS and SASEGT. This CDR3 has 13 amino acids. Trimming left V 6 bases short and J 5 bases short, with 13 bases between. This CDR3 reads CASSRGVWETQYF. CDR3 bases: TGTGCCAGCAGCCGAGGGGTATGGGAGACCCAGTACTTC.

The sample holds one count of this clone. The gene calls are TRBV7-2 and TRBJ1-4; D remains unclear. V gave up 5 bases and J gave up 10 bases, with 20 bases separating them. The germline V gene has CDR1 SGHTA and CDR2 FQGNSA. The CDR3 has 15 residues. The CDR3, as DNA: TGTGCCAGCAGCCAGGAGGTGGGGTCGAGCGGAAAACTGTTTTTT. Amino acids: CASSQEVGSSGKLFF.

The chain links TRBV11-2 to TRBJ2-1, with D tentatively TRBD2 (5 bases). The ends were cut back, 5 bases at V and 7 bases at J, with 15 bases in the middle. The length of the CDR3 is 14 residues. Germline CDR1 SGHAT, CDR2 FQNNGV. The CDR3 region is CASSPIIGKNEQFF. CDR3 bases: TGTGCCAGCAGCCCAATTATCGGGAAAAATGAGCAGTTCTTC.

The chain uses TRBV5-1 and TRBJ1-1; possible D gene TRBD1, 6 bases. V shed 6 bases and J shed 3 bases, with 15 bases lying between them. The CDR3 spans 14 residues. CDR1 is SGHRS and CDR2 is YFSETQ in the germline V gene. The chain's CDR3 is CASTTQGPDTEAFF. CDR3 nucleotides: TGCGCCAGCACAACACAGGGCCCGGACACTGAAGCTTTCTTT.

The chain links TRBV6-5 to TRBJ2-3; TRBD1 aligns across 7 bases. The V gene's germline CDR1 is MNHEY and CDR2 SVGAGI. The junction had 8 bases not matched to a gene; V was cut back by 6 bases and J by 2 bases. This CDR3 is 15 amino acids long. CDR3 nucleotides: TGTGCCAGCAGCTCGGGACAGCCCAACACAGATACGCAGTATTTT. Protein sequence: CASSSGQPNTDTQYF.

The chain links TRBV7-9 to TRBJ1-1; D is unclear. V was trimmed by 3 bases and J by 5 bases, leaving 7 bases between them. The CDR3 consists of 12 residues. Per the germline V gene, CDR1 is SEHNR and CDR2 is FQNEAQ (reference sequence). The chain's CDR3 is CASSFLGTEAFF. In nucleotides, the CDR3 is TGTGCCAGCAGCTTTTTGGGGACTGAAGCTTTCTTT.

The count of this clone is one. This chain uses TRBV4-1 with TRBJ2-1; weak D call: TRBD2 (5 bases). Germline V gene data show CDR1 as MGHRA and CDR2 as YSYEKL. V dropped 4 bases and J dropped 12 bases, with 16 bases sitting between them. The CDR3 is 13 residues long. CDR3 in DNA: TGCGCCAGCAGCCTCCTAGGACTTTCAGTGCAGTTCTTC. This encodes CASSLLGLSVQFF.

CDR3 bases: TGTGCCAGCAGCGACTCTGGGACTAGCGGGAGTTGGCGGCGGTTCTTC. Translating it yields CASSDSGTSGSWRRFF. The chain couples TRBV9 to TRBJ2-1, with TRBD2 matching over 14 bases. CDR1 and CDR2 (germline): SGDLS, YYNGEE. The length of the CDR3 is 16 residues. The junction had 14 bases not matched to a gene; V was cut back by 3 bases and J by 15 bases. The entire variable domain, with the rest obtained from reference TRBV9 and TRBJ2-1, is as follows: DSGVTQTPKHLITATGQRVTLRCSPRSGDLSVYWYQQSLDQGLQFLIQYYNGEERAKGNILERFSAQQFPDLHSELNLSSLELGDSALYFCASSDSGTSGSWRRFFGPGTRLTVL.